This TCR beta chain is drawn from a study of T cell responses to AZD1222 COVID-19 vaccine. Germline V gives CDR1 SGHRS, CDR2 YFSETQ. V dropped 2 bases and J dropped 1 base, with 9 bases sitting between them. CDR3 size: 14 residues. Details on this clone: Its cognate antigen is unknown.

The study, taken as a whole, reports: Just six people given AZD1222 tested seropositive at baseline. Females outnumbered males among donors, who were mostly white British; clonal diversity was possibly underestimated. Variant regions that are unmutated are reportedly the target of nearly half of spike-specific TCRs. Repertoire samples came only from after the peak T cell response.

Produced via immunoSEQ multiplex PCR; TCRdb's table is partial and in-frame only. Of roughly 190,000 clones detected, almost 95% appear once; the ten largest clones hold 1% to 1.5%. The TCR comes from an adult in good health. The sequencing here drew on peripheral blood, taken on day 0 of AZD1222 vaccination. This chain connects TRBV5-1 to TRBJ1-1; no reliable D call. CDR3 sequence reads: CASSFQSGNTEAFF. The CDR3 DNA sequence: TGCGCCAGCAGCTTCCAAAGCGGGAACACTGAAGCTTTCTTT.